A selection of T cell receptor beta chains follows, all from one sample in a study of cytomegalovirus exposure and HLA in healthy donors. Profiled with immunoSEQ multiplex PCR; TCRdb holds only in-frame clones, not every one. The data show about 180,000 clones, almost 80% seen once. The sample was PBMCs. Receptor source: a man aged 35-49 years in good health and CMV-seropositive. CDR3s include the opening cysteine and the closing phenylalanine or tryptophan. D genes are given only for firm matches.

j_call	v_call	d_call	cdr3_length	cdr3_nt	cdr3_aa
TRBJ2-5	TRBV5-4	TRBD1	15	TGTGCCAGCAGCCCCCAGGACAGGGGGCTGGAGACCCAGTACTTC	CASSPQDRGLETQYF
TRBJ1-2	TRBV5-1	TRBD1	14	TGCGCCAGCAGCACTGGACCAGGGGGCATTGGCTACACCTTC	CASSTGPGGIGYTF
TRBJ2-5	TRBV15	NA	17	TGTGCCACCAGCGAAGGCGTTCATCCGCAGGGCCAAGAGACCCAGTACTTC	CATSEGVHPQGQETQYF
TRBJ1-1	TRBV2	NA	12	TGTGCCAGCAGTAGACAGAGCACTGAAGCTTTCTTT	CASSRQSTEAFF
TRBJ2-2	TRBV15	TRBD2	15	TGTGCCACCAGCAGAGTGGCTAGCGGTGACGGGGAGCTGTTTTTT	CATSRVASGDGELFF
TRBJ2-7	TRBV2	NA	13	TGTGCCAGCAGCGCGACCAGGGATCACGAGCAGTACTTC	CASSATRDHEQYF
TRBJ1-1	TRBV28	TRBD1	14	TGTGCCAGCAGTTTAACAGGGGTGGGCACTGAAGCTTTCTTT	CASSLTGVGTEAFF
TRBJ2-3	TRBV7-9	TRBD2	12	TGTGCCAGCAGCGGACTAGGGGAAACGCAGTATTTT	CASSGLGETQYF
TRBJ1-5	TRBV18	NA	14	TGTGCCAGCTCGTCAGGTTTGGGCAATCAGCCCCAGCATTTT	CASSSGLGNQPQHF
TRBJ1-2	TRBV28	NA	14	TGTGCCAGCAGTCCGGTGGGGGCTTGGTATGGCTACACCTTC	CASSPVGAWYGYTF
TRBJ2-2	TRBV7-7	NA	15	TGTGCCAGCAGCTTTAACCCAGTGAACACCGGGGAGCTGTTTTTT	CASSFNPVNTGELFF
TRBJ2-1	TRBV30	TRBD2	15	TGTGCCTGGAGTGTACTAGCGGGAGGCCACAATGAGCAGTTCTTC	CAWSVLAGGHNEQFF
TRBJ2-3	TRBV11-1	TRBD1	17	TGTGCCAGCAGCTTAGGTGCGGGACAGGGTGCCGCAGATACGCAGTATTTT	CASSLGAGQGAADTQYF
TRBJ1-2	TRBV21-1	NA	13	TGTGCCAGCACCAAAGCCCAGGACTATGGCTACACCTTC	CASTKAQDYGYTF
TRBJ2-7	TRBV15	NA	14	TGTGCCACCAGCAGGGCCGGGAGCTCCTACGAGCAGTACTTC	CATSRAGSSYEQYF
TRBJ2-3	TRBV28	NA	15	TGTGCCAGCAGTTTAAACGGGAGAGGCACAGATACGCAGTATTTT	CASSLNGRGTDTQYF
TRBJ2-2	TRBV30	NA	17	TGTGCCTGGACCCTGGGGAGGTTGGGGCCGAACACCGGGGAGCTGTTTTTT	CAWTLGRLGPNTGELFF